Presented here are 7 T cell receptor beta chains from one specimen sequenced in a study of OX40 agonist ivuxolimab in advanced cancers. TCRdb's table, derived via immunoSEQ multiplex PCR, lists solely in-frame clones and lacks some. The sample holds 45,000 to 50,000 clones; 88% are singletons and the top ten take 7.8%. The starting material was CD4+ or CD8+ T cells sorted from blood, obtained in a trial of the OX40 agonist ivuxolimab. These TCRs come from an adult with an advanced solid tumor such as melanoma, head and neck, liver or kidney cancer.

This chain uses TRBV28 with TRBJ2-7; unclear D gene. V lost 9 bases to trimming and J lost 2 bases, with 14 bases between them. This CDR3 contains 13 residues. Germline CDR1 reads MDHEN; CDR2 reads SYDVKM. CDR3 nucleotide sequence: TGTGCCAGTTCAATCAGCACTACCTACGAGCAGTACTTC. Translated, it gives CASSISTTYEQYF. The full variable domain, completed using reference TRBV28 and TRBJ2-7, is DVKVTQSSRYLVKRTGEKVFLECVQDMDHENMFWYRQDPGLGLRLIYFSYDVKMKEKGDIPEGYSVSREKKERFSLILESASTNQTSMYLCASSISTTYEQYFGPGTRLTVT.

This clone was recorded once. The rearrangement uses TRBV11-2 and TRBJ1-5; TRBD1 agrees at 7 bases. CDR1 and CDR2 from the germline V gene are SGHAT and FQNNGV. The CDR3 extends over 14 amino acids. Losses at the gene ends were 5 bases for V and 5 bases for J; bases not matched to a gene: 6. CDR3 sequence (DNA): TGTGCCAGCAGCACCCGGACAGGTGATCAGCCCCAGCATTTT. As protein: CASSTRTGDQPQHF. Full variable domain (outside the CDR3, taken from reference TRBV11-2 and TRBJ1-5): EAGVAQSPRYKIIEKRQSVAFWCNPISGHATLYWYQQILGQGPKLLIQFQNNGVVDDSQLPKDRFSAERLKGVDSTLKIQPAKLEDSAVYLCASSTRTGDQPQHFGDGTRLSIL.

The CDR3 coding sequence is TGTGCCAGCAGGCAGACAGGGTTGACTAATGAAAAACTGTTTTTT. It is translated as CASRQTGLTNEKLFF. This chain uses TRBV2 with TRBJ1-4; 7 nucleotides line up with TRBD1. The V gene's germline CDR1 is SNHLY and CDR2 FYNNEI. J was trimmed by 2 bases and V by 6 bases; bases with no gene match: 6. CDR3 length: 15 amino acids.

The sample holds one count of this clone. The chain carries TRBV5-1 and TRBJ1-1; weak D call: TRBD1 (5 bases). The CDR3 has 16 residues. V was trimmed by 0 bases and J by 4 bases, leaving 16 bases between them. Germline V gene sequence: CDR1 SGHRS, CDR2 YFSETQ. This CDR3 is CASSLALRTPSTEAFF. CDR3 in DNA: TGCGCCAGCAGCTTGGCCCTTCGGACACCGAGCACTGAAGCTTTCTTT.

The rearrangement links TRBV30 to TRBJ2-7; D gene uncertain. The germline V gene has CDR1 GTSNPN and CDR2 SVGIG (reference sequence). Trimming removed 0 bases from V and 3 bases from J, with 12 bases in between. The CDR3 contains 14 residues. The CDR3 DNA follows: TGTGCCTGGAGTGTACGCAGGACCCACTACGAGCAGTACTTC. It specifies CAWSVRRTHYEQYF.

Only a few counts were recorded for this clone. The same CDR3 arises from other DNA sequences in this sample as well. The chain couples TRBV7-9 to TRBJ1-2; a possible D gene is TRBD1 (6 bases). Trimming removed 5 bases from V and 4 bases from J, with 20 bases in between. Germline CDR1 and CDR2: SEHNR and FQNEAQ (reference sequence). The CDR3 runs to 16 residues. The CDR3 nucleotides read TGTGCCAGCAGCAGCCCTGATCTACAGGGTTTCTATGGCTACACCTTC. Its translation is CASSSPDLQGFYGYTF. The full variable domain, with the rest looked up from reference TRBV7-9 and TRBJ1-2, is DTGVSQNPRHKITKRGQNVTFRCDPISEHNRLYWYRQTLGQGPEFLTYFQNEAQLEKSRLLSDRFSAERPKGSFSTLEIQRTEQGDSAMYLCASSSPDLQGFYGYTFGSGTRLTVV.

This chain links TRBV27 with TRBJ2-7, with 7 positions matching TRBD1. The CDR3 covers 13 residues. V shed 6 bases and J 5 bases; nucleotides not matched to a gene: 7. The germline CDR1 and CDR2 sequences are MNHEY and SMNVEV (reference sequence). The CDR3 sequence: CASSYRGANEQYF. The CDR3 coding sequence is TGTGCCAGCAGCTACAGGGGCGCGAACGAGCAGTACTTC.